The subject of this entry is one TCR beta chain. What it binds is unknown. The template for TCR beta VDJ and CDR3 sequence profiling was genomic DNA. TCRdb reanalysed the reads using MiXCR and keeps one entry per CDR3 protein. There are 150,000 to 200,000 distinct CDR3 sequences in the sample; approximately 52% occur only once, and roughly 1.8% lies in the top ten. These data belong to a study of CD8+CD57+ T cells in acquired aplastic anemia. Across the whole study: The average for DNA from sorted CD4+ and CD8+ cells was roughly 3 ug. The study's findings and limits: Significance was not reached for CD8+ Simpson's diversity between patients and controls.

Those patients picked for sequencing had displayed CD8+CD57+ cell expansion on flow cytometry. A severe acquired aplastic anemia diagnosis applied to all patients. The CDR3 is 14 amino acids. The germline gives CDR1 SNHLY, CDR2 FYNNEI. V dropped 4 bases and J dropped 13 bases, with 17 bases sitting between them. The chain uses TRBV2 and TRBJ1-6, with D maybe TRBD1 (5 bases). Sequenced sample: sorted CD4+, CD8+, or CD8+CD57+ T cells (not recorded which) from PBMCs. The sequence was collected from a human donor with aplastic anemia. The CDR3 region is CASSAGTTGSPLHF. CDR3 bases: TGTGCCAGCAGTGCCGGGACGACCGGAAGTCCCCTCCACTTT.